The 17 T cell receptor beta chains in this list originate from one sample, sequenced in a study of T cells in women clearing cervical HPV infection. Clones were sequenced by immunoSEQ multiplex PCR, and TCRdb holds only the in-frame ones, with some missing. This sample's table has 40,000 to 55,000 clones. Source material: blood buffy coat. These receptors all come from a woman aged 18-70 years with a cervical HPV16 infection that either progressed to CIN3+ or cleared (not recorded which).

With respect to this clone: The read terminates 3 residues ahead of where the CDR3 ends, so the germline J gene completes it. The chain is built from TRBV19 and TRBJ2-3; 7 nucleotides align to TRBD2. The CDR3 runs 14 residues. CDR1 and CDR2 from the germline V gene are LNHDA and SQIVND (reference sequence). CDR3 DNA (partial): TGTGCCAGTAGTATAGATGGGCGGCGGGAGACG. Residues: CASSIDGRRET. The whole CDR3 is CASSIDGRRETQYF.

As for this clone: The read ends 3 residues before the CDR3 terminus; that terminus is restored from the germline J gene. This rearrangement joins TRBV2 to TRBJ2-1; D may be TRBD2 (6 bases). The CDR3 loop spans 12 amino acids. Deletions cut 6 bases from V and 7 bases from J, with 10 bases between. CDR1 and CDR2 from the germline V gene are SNHLY and FYNNEI. Partial CDR3 DNA: TGTGCCAGCAGATTGGGGGGAAATGAG. Protein product: CASRLGGNE. The full-length CDR3 reads as CASRLGGNEQFF.

On this clone: The read comes to an end 3 residues before the CDR3 does, leaving the germline J gene to fill in the end. This sequence joins TRBV5-4 and TRBJ2-3; 8 bases agree with TRBD2. This CDR3 contains 14 residues. After removal of 5 bases from V and 3 bases from J, the junction contained 5 bases not matched to a gene. The germline V gene encodes CDR1 SGHNT and CDR2 YYREEE (reference sequence). The CDR3 loop is CASSIGGATDTQYF. The DNA read from the CDR3 is TGTGCCAGCAGTATCGGGGGGGCGACAGATACG.

Turning to this clone: At one end the junction does not follow the germline gene, possibly because of a read error. The part of the CDR3 DNA that was read is TGTGCCGCCAAACCCCTCGGCGACACG. This codes for CAAKPLGDT. The full CDR3 protein reads CAAKPLGDTIYF. The chain uses TRBV14 and TRBJ1-3; D remains unclear. The missing CDR3 end, 3 residues past where the read stops, is filled in from the germline J gene. Per germline, CDR1 SGHDN and CDR2 FVKESK. This CDR3 spans 12 amino acids.

Details on this clone: The sequenced fragment ends 3 residues before the CDR3 boundary, so the rest is inferred from the germline J gene. The chain uses TRBV7-3 and TRBJ1-2, with D possibly being TRBD1 (6 bases). Germline V gene lookup returns CDR1 SGHTA and CDR2 FQGTGA. The CDR3 contains 16 residues. The CDR3 bases that were read are TGTGCCAGCAGCTCCGCAGGGGCGGGGGGGCTAAGTGAC. This gives the protein CASSSAGAGGLSD. The entire CDR3 reads CASSSAGAGGLSDYTF.

Points on this clone: The read ends 3 residues before the CDR3 terminus; that terminus is restored from the germline J gene. The rearrangement uses TRBV30 and TRBJ1-4, with D maybe TRBD1 (6 bases). CDR3 size: 16 residues. The germline V gene encodes CDR1 GTSNPN and CDR2 SVGIG (reference sequence). This CDR3 is CAWTGQSVSGANVLFF. The covered CDR3 bases are TGTGCCTGGACCGGACAGTCGGTTTCTGGGGCCAACGTA.

A word on this clone: The CDR3 end lies 3 residues beyond the end of the read and is filled in from the germline J gene. The chain combines TRBV2 with TRBJ1-1; maybe TRBD1 (5 bases). The CDR3 loop spans 15 amino acids. Germline V gene data show CDR1 as SNHLY and CDR2 as FYNNEI. V was cut by 1 base and J by 4 bases, with 13 bases left in between. Incomplete CDR3 DNA: TGTGCCAGCAGTGAAGACGGGGGGGTCGGCACTGAA. It encodes CASSEDGGVGTE. The CDR3 in full is CASSEDGGVGTEAFF. Together with reference TRBV2 and TRBJ1-1, the CDR3 gives the full variable domain: EPEVTQTPSHQVTQMGQEVILRCVPISNHLYFYWYRQILGQKVEFLVSFYNNEISEKSEIFDDQFSVERPDGSNFTLKIRSTKLEDSAMYFCASSEDGGVGTEAFFGQGTRLTVV.

To note about this clone: Read sequence stops 3 residues before the CDR3 end, and the germline J gene provides the missing end. The V gene is TRBV28, the J gene TRBJ1-3, with D tentatively TRBD1 (5 bases). Trimming stripped 3 bases from V and 7 bases from J, with 13 bases between. This CDR3 comprises 14 residues. Germline V gene sequence: CDR1 MDHEN, CDR2 SYDVKM. The CDR3 here is CASSFSSGRNTIYF. Incomplete CDR3 DNA: TGTGCCAGCAGTTTCTCCTCAGGGAGGAACACC.

Regarding this clone: The read gets to within 3 residues of the CDR3 end, and the germline J gene fills in the rest. The chain recombines TRBV29-1 with TRBJ2-1; tentative D call: TRBD2 (5 bases). CDR3 length: 11 residues. CDR1 is SQVTM and CDR2 is ANQGSEA in the germline V gene. V was clipped by 7 bases and J by 5 bases, with 9 bases between them. The CDR3 reads CSGGLNNEQFF. The sequenced part of the CDR3 DNA is TGCAGCGGAGGACTCAACAATGAG.

About this clone: The CDR3 extends 3 residues past the end of the read, so its final part is completed from the germline J gene. The chain carries TRBV20-1 and TRBJ2-3, with D tentatively TRBD1 (6 bases). CDR1 is DFQATT, CDR2 SNEGSKA, per germline (reference sequence). The V end lost 3 bases, the J end lost 4 bases, and 14 bases lay between the germline ends. The CDR3 has 14 residues. The part of the CDR3 DNA that was read is TGCAGTGCTAGGGACAGCCCCGACCCAGATACG. Translated, it gives CSARDSPDPDT. The CDR3 reads in full as CSARDSPDPDTQYF.

The sequenced CDR3 bases are TGTGCCAGCAGCTTCGGTTTGATGAGCTCCTACGAG. Protein product: CASSFGLMSSYE. In full, the CDR3 reads CASSFGLMSSYEQYF. The chain couples TRBV5-5 to TRBJ2-7; no clear D. The read falls 3 residues short of the CDR3 end, and the missing part is taken from the germline J gene. Germline V CDR1 and CDR2: SGHKS, YYEKEE (reference sequence). Trimming removed 2 bases at V and 0 bases at J, with 12 bases between. The CDR3 totals 15 residues.

Of note for this clone: The CDR3 end falls 3 residues outside the read, so it is completed with the germline J gene. The genes are TRBV7-3 and TRBJ2-1; 12 bases line up with TRBD2. Germline CDR1 SGHTA, CDR2 FQGTGA. This CDR3 spans 16 amino acids. The J segment lost 2 bases and the V segment lost 3 bases, leaving 2 bases of the junction unmatched. The CDR3 loop is CASSFASGGAYNEQFF. The covered CDR3 bases are TGTGCCAGCAGCTTCGCTAGCGGGGGGGCCTACAATGAG.

Note on this clone: The read comes to an end 3 residues before the CDR3 does, leaving the germline J gene to fill in the end. This chain connects TRBV2 to TRBJ1-2, with TRBD1 matching over 10 bases. CDR3 size: 13 residues. Germline CDR1 SNHLY, CDR2 FYNNEI. Partial CDR3 DNA: TGTGCCAGCAGTACAGGGACAGGGGTAGGC. The encoded protein is CASSTGTGVG. The full CDR3 is CASSTGTGVGYTF.

On this clone itself: With the read ending 3 residues before the CDR3 end, the germline J gene is used to fill in that end. This sequence joins TRBV5-6 and TRBJ2-7, with TRBD2 matching 11 bases. Germline V gene data show CDR1 as SGHDT and CDR2 as YYEEEE. J was trimmed by 5 bases and V by 0 bases; bases with no gene match: 4. The CDR3 extends over 15 amino acids. CDR3 bases read: TGTGCCAGCAGCTTGGGACTAGCGGGGTTTAACGAG. Its protein product is CASSLGLAGFNE. The entire CDR3 reads CASSLGLAGFNEQYF.

The CDR3 spells CASQGQPNTGELFF. Partial CDR3 DNA: TGTGCCAGCCAAGGACAGCCAAACACCGGGGAG. The chain carries TRBV18 and TRBJ2-2, with a weak D call TRBD1 (6 bases). The read comes to an end 3 residues before the CDR3 does, leaving the germline J gene to fill in the end. CDR3 length: 14 amino acids. The V gene lost 8 bases and the J gene lost 2 bases, with 12 bases spanning the gap. Germline V gene sequence: CDR1 KGHSH, CDR2 LQKENI. Full variable domain (remainder filled in from reference TRBV18 and TRBJ2-2): NAGVMQNPRHLVRRRGQEARLRCSPMKGHSHVYWYRQLPEEGLKFMVYLQKENIIDESGMPKERFSAEFPKEGPSILRIQQVVRGDSAAYFCASQGQPNTGELFFGEGSRLTVL.

CDR3 region: CASSLGEGQRLGDTQYF. The sequenced part of the CDR3 DNA is TGTGCCAGCAGCTTAGGAGAGGGACAGCGACTCGGAGATACG. V usage is TRBV7-6 and J usage is TRBJ2-3, with TRBD1 matching over 7 bases. Coverage ceases 3 residues before the CDR3 finishes, and the germline J gene fills in the end. V dropped 1 base and J dropped 5; count of bases not matched to a gene: 12. Looked up from germline, CDR1 is SGHVS and CDR2 is FNYEAQ. The CDR3 is 17 residues long.

The CDR3 sequence: CASSLWQDEQYF. The sequenced CDR3 bases are TGTGCCAGCAGTTTATGGCAGGACGAG. The V gene is TRBV28, the J gene TRBJ2-7; D not resolved. The read falls 3 residues short of the CDR3 end, and the missing part is taken from the germline J gene. CDR3 length: 12 amino acids. Germline lookup yields CDR1 MDHEN and CDR2 SYDVKM. V was cut by 0 bases and J by 5 bases, with 5 bases left in between.